These 25 T cell receptor beta chains share one sample of origin, sequenced in a study of blood T cell repertoires in COVID-19 (dated by TCRdb to the early 2020s). Library preparation used the immunoSEQ multiplex PCR assay. TCRdb limited this immuneACCESS table to in-frame rearrangements with V and J called. A share of clones is missing; checked studies link under half to unresolved V genes, and the rest is unexplained. For this sample there are 150,000 to 200,000 clones; around four fifths appear just once. The top ten clonotypes cover around 2.7% of the sample. The sample taken for sequencing was peripheral blood. Every receptor here comes from a man in his 70s with acute or convalescent COVID-19.

V and J are TRBV2 and TRBJ1-2; D unclear. The length of the CDR3 is 14 residues. Trimming left V 0 bases short and J 4 bases short, with 9 bases between. Germline CDR1 reads SNHLY; CDR2 reads FYNNEI. The CDR3 nucleotides are TGTGCCAGCAGTGAAGCCCAGGTGTTCTATGGCTACACCTTC. This encodes CASSEAQVFYGYTF.

This clone came up once. V is TRBV7-8 and J is TRBJ1-1; TRBD1 is a possible D gene (6 bases). The germline V gene encodes CDR1 SGHVS and CDR2 FQNEAQ. With 5 bases removed from V and 11 bases from J, the gap between germline ends came to 24 bases. The CDR3 runs to 15 residues. The CDR3 loop is CASSPPEGGAQAAFF. As DNA, the CDR3 is TGTGCCAGCAGCCCTCCAGAGGGGGGGGCACAGGCGGCTTTCTTT.

This chain links TRBV4-2 with TRBJ2-1; D remains unclear. This CDR3 contains 16 residues. With 5 bases removed from V and 5 bases from J, the gap between germline ends came to 19 bases. Germline CDR1 reads LGHNA; CDR2 reads YNFKEQ. In nucleotides, the CDR3 is TGTGCCAGCAGCTTCATCCCGGGTAGTGGCGACAATGAGCAGTTCTTC. Translated: CASSFIPGSGDNEQFF.

The J gene is TRBJ2-1, the V gene TRBV24-1, with 14 bases identical to TRBD2. This CDR3 has 16 residues. Unmatched junction bases numbered 5, after V lost 4 bases and J lost 7 bases. Germline lookup yields CDR1 KGHDR and CDR2 SFDVKD. The CDR3 bases are TGTGCCACCAGTGAAAAGACTAGCGGGAGGGCAAATGAGCAGTTCTTC. It codes for CATSEKTSGRANEQFF.

The chain is built from TRBV6-5 and TRBJ1-2; D gene uncertain. Germline V gives CDR1 MNHEY, CDR2 SVGAGI. The CDR3 totals 15 residues. Trimming took off 0 bases at V and 4 bases at J, with 12 bases between the two ends. The CDR3 spells CASSYSREKSYGYTF. The CDR3 DNA is TGTGCCAGCAGTTACTCCCGGGAGAAAAGCTATGGCTACACCTTC.

The V gene is TRBV19, the J gene TRBJ1-2; 9 bases line up with TRBD1. Per the germline V gene, CDR1 is LNHDA and CDR2 is SQIVND (reference sequence). V lost 5 bases and J lost 4; bases outside the gene matches: 11. This CDR3 has 16 residues. This CDR3 is CASSPIPGQGTYGYTF. DNA of the CDR3: TGTGCCAGTAGTCCCATACCGGGACAGGGTACCTATGGCTACACCTTC.

CDR3 nucleotides: TGTGCCAGCAGCCCGGGACTAGCGGGAGTCGCCGAGCAGTACTTC. Protein product: CASSPGLAGVAEQYF. This rearrangement joins TRBV7-9 to TRBJ2-7, with 14 bases that match TRBD2. The CDR3 totals 15 residues. J gave up 6 bases and V 5 bases, and 6 bases lay outside the gene matches. The germline V gene encodes CDR1 SEHNR and CDR2 FQNEAQ (reference sequence).

The chain uses TRBV5-1 and TRBJ2-7, with D possibly TRBD2 on 6 matching bases. V was pared by 7 bases and J by 0 bases, with 20 bases between. Germline values: CDR1 SGHRS, CDR2 YFSETQ. This CDR3 spans 16 amino acids. CDR3 protein: CASGGGASAASYEQYF. CDR3 DNA sequence: TGCGCCAGCGGAGGAGGTGCTAGCGCCGCCTCCTACGAGCAGTACTTC. Full variable domain (rest looked up from reference TRBV5-1 and TRBJ2-7): KAGVTQTPRYLIKTRGQQVTLSCSPISGHRSVSWYQQTPGQGLQFLFEYFSETQRNKGNFPGRFSGRQFSNSRSEMNVSTLELGDSALYLCASGGGASAASYEQYFGPGTRLTVT.

The CDR3 sequence is CASSLEALQPQHF. The CDR3 DNA reads as TGTGCCAGCAGCTTAGAAGCCCTACAGCCCCAGCATTTT. The J gene is TRBJ1-5, the V gene TRBV7-9; D call uncertain. CDR1 is SEHNR and CDR2 is FQNEAQ in the germline V gene (reference sequence). V gave up 1 base and J gave up 7 bases, with 8 bases separating them. The CDR3 runs to 13 residues. Full variable domain (outside the CDR3, taken from reference TRBV7-9 and TRBJ1-5): DTGVSQNPRHKITKRGQNVTFRCDPISEHNRLYWYRQTLGQGPEFLTYFQNEAQLEKSRLLSDRFSAERPKGSFSTLEIQRTEQGDSAMYLCASSLEALQPQHFGDGTRLSIL.

The chain carries TRBV19 and TRBJ2-1, with TRBD2 matching over 7 bases. The CDR3 is made up of 13 amino acids. Unmatched junction bases numbered 3, after V lost 3 bases and J lost 7 bases. CDR1 LNHDA and CDR2 SQIVND come from the germline V gene (reference sequence). This chain's CDR3 is CASSIGTKNEQFF. The DNA for the CDR3 is TGTGCCAGTAGTATTGGGACTAAGAATGAGCAGTTCTTC.

This chain uses TRBV12-5 with TRBJ1-5, with TRBD1 as a possible D gene (5 bases). This CDR3 has 16 amino acids. V shed 1 base and J shed 8 bases, with 18 bases lying between them. CDR1 and CDR2 from the germline V gene are LGHNT and FRNRAP. DNA for the CDR3: TGTGCTAGTGGTTTGGGGAGGGGAAAAGGTTGGGAGCCCCAGCATTTT. This translates into CASGLGRGKGWEPQHF.

This sequence joins TRBV6-5 and TRBJ2-7; the match to TRBD2 covers 11 bases. V lost 7 bases and J lost 0; bases outside the gene matches: 5. There are 15 residues in the CDR3. From germline, CDR1 is MNHEY and CDR2 SVGAGI. The CDR3 is CASKKTSGASYEQYF. DNA of the CDR3: TGTGCCAGCAAGAAGACTAGCGGGGCCTCCTACGAGCAGTACTTC.

The gene calls are TRBV28 and TRBJ1-4, with 8 bases aligning to TRBD1. The V gene end was trimmed by 10 bases and the J gene end by 5 bases; junction bases not matched to a gene: 6. The germline V gene encodes CDR1 MDHEN and CDR2 SYDVKM. The CDR3 covers 13 residues. The CDR3: CATEQGGNEKLFF. The CDR3 nucleotides read TGTGCCACCGAACAGGGGGGGAATGAAAAACTGTTTTTT.

The CDR3 region is CASSMDRGYTEAFF. DNA for the CDR3: TGTGCCAGCAGCATGGACAGGGGGTATACTGAAGCTTTCTTT. This sequence joins TRBV5-4 and TRBJ1-1, with 10 nucleotides matching TRBD1. Trimming took 4 bases from V and 5 from J; bases not matched to a gene: 5. Germline V gene data show CDR1 as SGHNT and CDR2 as YYREEE (reference sequence). The CDR3 is 14 amino acids. Supplemented by reference TRBV5-4 and TRBJ1-1, the full variable domain reads ETGVTQSPTHLIKTRGQQVTLRCSSQSGHNTVSWYQQALGQGPQFIFQYYREEENGRGNFPPRFSGLQFPNYSSELNVNALELDDSALYLCASSMDRGYTEAFFGQGTRLTVV.

This clone appeared a few times. The rearrangement joins TRBV6-1 to TRBJ1-5; no firm D call. The germline V gene has CDR1 MNHNS and CDR2 SASEGT. Trimming stripped 0 bases from V and 3 bases from J, with 9 bases between. There are 15 residues in the CDR3. CDR3: CASSEAGGYNQPQHF. As DNA, the CDR3 is TGTGCCAGCAGTGAAGCGGGAGGCTACAATCAGCCCCAGCATTTT.

V is TRBV30 and J is TRBJ2-7; a possible D gene is TRBD2 (5 bases). CDR1 and CDR2 (germline): GTSNPN, SVGIG (reference sequence). V was cut by 2 bases and J by 3 bases, with 14 bases left in between. The CDR3 consists of 14 residues. For the CDR3, the DNA is TGTGCCTGGAGTACCTTAGCGAGAGACTACGAGCAGTACTTC. As protein: CAWSTLARDYEQYF. The full variable domain, its missing parts supplied by reference TRBV30 and TRBJ2-7, is SQTIHQWPATLVQPVGSPLSLECTVEGTSNPNLYWYRQAAGRGLQLLFYSVGIGQISSEVPQNLSASRPQDRQFILSSKKLLLSDSGFYLCAWSTLARDYEQYFGPGTRLTVT.

V usage is TRBV7-2 and J usage is TRBJ2-7; possibly TRBD1 for D (6 bases). Deletions cut 4 bases from V and 6 bases from J, with 16 bases between. Germline values: CDR1 SGHTA, CDR2 FQGNSA. This CDR3 contains 14 residues. CDR3 sequence reads: CASSSRGFPGEQYF. The CDR3 DNA reads TGTGCCAGCAGCTCCAGGGGCTTTCCCGGCGAGCAGTACTTC.

V is TRBV19 and J is TRBJ1-1; 10 nucleotides line up with TRBD1. Per germline, CDR1 LNHDA and CDR2 SQIVND (reference sequence). V lost 4 bases to trimming and J lost 1 base; unmatched junction nucleotides: 9. The CDR3 spans 17 residues. CDR3 sequence reads: CASSNPRDRGGNTEAFF. In nucleotides, the CDR3 is TGTGCCAGTAGTAACCCCCGGGACAGGGGCGGGAACACTGAAGCTTTCTTT.

This sequence joins TRBV5-4 and TRBJ2-3; 7 nucleotides agree with TRBD1. Looked up from germline, CDR1 is SGHNT and CDR2 is YYREEE (reference sequence). This CDR3 comprises 15 residues. J gave up 5 bases and V 0 bases, and 6 bases lay outside the gene matches. As DNA, the CDR3 is TGTGCCAGCAGCTTGGATGTAGGGGGCGAAGATACGCAGTATTTT. Encoded protein: CASSLDVGGEDTQYF. Full variable domain (rest looked up from reference TRBV5-4 and TRBJ2-3): ETGVTQSPTHLIKTRGQQVTLRCSSQSGHNTVSWYQQALGQGPQFIFQYYREEENGRGNFPPRFSGLQFPNYSSELNVNALELDDSALYLCASSLDVGGEDTQYFGPGTRLTVL.

The chain couples TRBV6-5 to TRBJ1-5, with D hard to call. The germline V gene encodes CDR1 MNHEY and CDR2 SVGAGI. The CDR3 loop spans 13 amino acids. V shed 6 bases and J shed 2 bases, with 8 bases lying between them. CDR3 amino acids: CASSSERNQPQHF. In DNA, the CDR3 is TGTGCCAGCAGCAGCGAGCGCAATCAGCCCCAGCATTTT.

The chain couples TRBV27 to TRBJ2-1, with 7 bases matching TRBD2. Germline CDR1 MNHEY, CDR2 SMNVEV (reference sequence). The CDR3 has 15 residues. V shed 5 bases, J shed 3 bases, and the junction held 7 bases outside the gene matches. The CDR3 sequence: CASSPGTTNYNEQFF. CDR3 bases: TGTGCCAGCAGTCCCGGGACTACCAACTACAATGAGCAGTTCTTC.

This chain joins TRBV6-1 and TRBJ1-5; unclear D gene. CDR1 and CDR2 (germline): MNHNS, SASEGT. V lost 1 base and J lost 1, with 8 bases in between. This CDR3 is 15 amino acids long. CDR3 bases: TGTGCCAGCAGTGAAGTCGGTGAAAGCAATCAGCCCCAGCATTTT. Amino acids: CASSEVGESNQPQHF.

This clone was found a few times. The gene calls are TRBV3-1 (or the pseudogene TRBV3-2) and TRBJ2-3; D is possibly TRBD2 (6 bases). V lost 1 base and J lost 2, with 10 bases in between. The CDR3 spans 15 residues. Germline CDR1 is LGHDT and CDR2 is YNNKEL (reference sequence). The CDR3 coding sequence is TGTGCCAGCAGCCAAGCGGGGGAGACCACAGATACGCAGTATTTT. Protein sequence: CASSQAGETTDTQYF.

The chain uses TRBV6-1 and TRBJ1-6; 9 bases match TRBD1. The CDR3 covers 17 residues. Germline values: CDR1 MNHNS, CDR2 SASEGT. V dropped 2 bases and J dropped 11; count of bases not matched to a gene: 13. CDR3 sequence: CASSENGWGTGKAPLHF. The CDR3 region has the DNA TGTGCCAGCAGTGAAAATGGTTGGGGGACAGGGAAAGCACCCCTCCACTTT.

This clone has only one observation. The DNA of the CDR3 is TGTGCCAGCAGCCCTCAATCCGGGACTAGCGGGAGTGCTCCGTTCTTC. It specifies CASSPQSGTSGSAPFF. This rearrangement joins TRBV9 to TRBJ2-1; 14 nucleotides align to TRBD2. Germline values: CDR1 SGDLS, CDR2 YYNGEE. The CDR3 consists of 16 residues. Trimming removed 4 bases from V and 15 bases from J; junction bases left unmatched: 15.